The clone carrying this T cell receptor (beta chain) was recorded a few times. The antigen remains unidentified. Trimming removed 11 bases from V and 1 base from J; junction bases left unmatched: 9. There are 15 residues in the CDR3. CDR1 ENHRY and CDR2 SYGVKD come from the germline V gene. Combining a sample-barcoded 5' primer with a J-beta primer mix, a second PCR ran for roughly 6 to 11 cycles. Each cDNA molecule was tagged by a template-switch adaptor that had 12 random nucleotides. TCRdb re-called the 5' RACE reads with MiXCR, one entry per CDR3 protein. The sample yields approximately 690,000 distinct CDR3 sequences, roughly 43% seen once. This sample stems from a study of blood T cells in healthy people across ages. General study results and limits: Greater diversity and more naive CD4+ cells were seen in long-lived donors than in aged donors. In older individuals, TCR beta diversity per million T cells was lower, falling roughly linearly with age. From one million sequenced T cells, diversity estimates were lower bounds.

The J gene is TRBJ1-4, the V gene TRBV10-3; 8 nucleotides line up with TRBD1. The clonotype was recovered from a man older than 75 in good health. The sample was blood. The CDR3 is CAVGQGSRTNEKLFF. In DNA, the CDR3 is TGTGCCGTTGGACAGGGATCTCGAACTAATGAAAAACTGTTTTTT.